The 27 T cell receptor beta chains given below trace back to one sample, sequenced in a study of blood T cell repertoires in COVID-19. The assay was immunoSEQ multiplex PCR, and TCRdb's table has in-frame clones only and misses some. The table lists around 100,000 clones, roughly 84% of them singletons. The source material was peripheral blood. Source of these receptors: a man in his 70s with active or convalescent COVID-19.

The J gene is TRBJ2-3, the V gene TRBV7-3; no clear D gene. Trimming stripped 10 bases from V and 5 bases from J, with 16 bases between. The germline CDR1 and CDR2 sequences are SGHTA and FQGTGA. This CDR3 region has 13 residues. CDR3 DNA: TGTGCCACCTCAACGCGGCGAGGAGATACGCAGTATTTT. This encodes CATSTRRGDTQYF.

The rearrangement uses TRBV5-6 and TRBJ2-5; D is perhaps TRBD1 (6 bases). The germline gives CDR1 SGHDT, CDR2 YYEEEE. CDR3 size: 15 residues. Trimming left V 4 bases short and J 5 bases short, with 18 bases between. CDR3 residues: CASSPVGAPGETQYF. The DNA of the CDR3 is TGTGCCAGCAGCCCGGTGGGGGCGCCCGGTGAGACCCAGTACTTC.

The V gene is TRBV7-2, the J gene TRBJ2-3; 11 bases are a match to TRBD2. Germline V gene data show CDR1 as SGHTA and CDR2 as FQGNSA. The trim removed 6 bases at V and 5 bases at J, leaving 7 bases unmatched. This CDR3 contains 15 residues. In DNA, the CDR3 is TGTGCCAGCAGTATAGCGGGGGGGCCGAGAGATACGCAGTATTTT. Translating gives CASSIAGGPRDTQYF.

The rearrangement uses TRBV10-3 and TRBJ2-1; 10 positions agree with TRBD2. Germline CDR1 and CDR2: ENHRY and SYGVKD. V lost 3 bases, J lost 2 bases, and 4 bases stayed unmatched. The CDR3 contains 16 residues. The CDR3 DNA reads as TGTGCCATCAGTGACCATCTAGCGGGGGCCTACAATGAGCAGTTCTTC. Its protein is CAISDHLAGAYNEQFF.

The chain couples TRBV6-4 to TRBJ2-2; D is perhaps TRBD2 (6 bases). From germline, CDR1 is MRHNA and CDR2 SNTAGT. This CDR3 is 15 amino acids long. The ends were cut back, 0 bases at V and 3 bases at J, with 8 bases in the middle. CDR3 nucleotide sequence: TGTGCCAGCAGTGACTCTTGGGGGGACACCGGGGAGCTGTTTTTT. This encodes CASSDSWGDTGELFF.

The V call is TRBV7-8, the J call TRBJ1-1, with D perhaps TRBD1 (6 bases). CDR3 length: 15 residues. V shed 1 base and J shed 4 bases, with 13 bases lying between them. The germline V gene encodes CDR1 SGHVS and CDR2 FQNEAQ. CDR3 coding DNA: TGTGCCAGCAGCTTAGTTACAGGGTGGGGCACTGAAGCTTTCTTT. It is translated as CASSLVTGWGTEAFF.

The V call is TRBV11-1, the J call TRBJ1-6; 10 bases fit TRBD1. CDR1 SGHAT and CDR2 FQDESV come from the germline V gene (reference sequence). The junction had 2 bases not matched to a gene; V was cut back by 2 bases and J by 7 bases. The CDR3 covers 15 residues. The CDR3 DNA follows: TGTGCCAGCAGCTTATTGGGACAGGGGAATTCACCCCTCCACTTT. Translated: CASSLLGQGNSPLHF.

This clone was seen more than once but under ten times. The rearrangement links TRBV6-7 to TRBJ2-5; unclear D gene. Being an ORF, TRBV6-7 has a function that is uncertain. V lost 1 base and J lost 3, with 3 bases in between. There are 12 residues in the CDR3. DNA for the CDR3: TGTGCCAGCAGTTACTTAAAAGAGACCCAGTACTTC. This sequence encodes CASSYLKETQYF.

The DNA of the CDR3 is TGTGCCAGCAGTAGAACAGGTCAGTCCTACAATGAGCAGTTCTTC. Translated: CASSRTGQSYNEQFF. The rearrangement uses TRBV6-5 and TRBJ2-1; D possibly corresponds to TRBD1 (5 bases). This CDR3 contains 15 residues. Germline V lookup: CDR1 MNHEY, CDR2 SVGAGI. With 5 bases removed from V and 1 base from J, the gap between germline ends came to 12 bases.

The chain carries TRBV28 and TRBJ1-2, with unresolved D. Looked up from germline, CDR1 is MDHEN and CDR2 is SYDVKM. V lost 4 bases and J 2 bases, leaving 17 bases between the germline ends. The CDR3 sequence is 16 residues long. The CDR3 spells CASSSPSGDPNYGYTF. CDR3 in DNA: TGTGCCAGCAGTTCCCCCTCCGGTGATCCAAACTATGGCTACACCTTC.

CDR3 loop: CASSYSISGVYNEQFF. The CDR3 coding sequence is TGTGCCAGCAGTTACTCTATATCCGGGGTGTACAATGAGCAGTTCTTC. The chain links TRBV6-5 to TRBJ2-1; TRBD2 might be the D (5 bases). Germline V lookup: CDR1 MNHEY, CDR2 SVGAGI. The CDR3 is 16 residues long. Trimming pared 0 bases from V and 4 bases from J, leaving 13 bases between.

The chain carries TRBV4-1 and TRBJ1-5, with D possibly TRBD1 on 5 matching bases. Trimming shortened V by 0 bases and J by 1 base, and 13 bases separated the two germline ends. This CDR3 comprises 17 residues. CDR1 and CDR2 (germline): MGHRA, YSYEKL. The CDR3 spells CASSQEGAGRSNQPQHF. In nucleotides, the CDR3 is TGCGCCAGCAGCCAAGAAGGGGCAGGGAGGAGCAATCAGCCCCAGCATTTT.

The CDR3 DNA reads as TGTGCCAGCAGCTTAGGAGAGATCTCTGGAAACACCATATATTTT. This sequence encodes CASSLGEISGNTIYF. The chain uses TRBV11-3 and TRBJ1-3, with D unclear. The V end was cut by 1 base, the J end by 0 bases, with 7 bases between. Germline CDR1 SGHNT, CDR2 YENEEA. The length of the CDR3 is 15 residues.

The chain uses TRBV3-1 (or the pseudogene TRBV3-2) and TRBJ1-5; 12 nucleotides agree with TRBD1. Germline trimming cut 4 bases from V and 7 bases from J; bases unmatched to any gene: 2. The CDR3 runs 14 residues. From germline, CDR1 is LGHDT and CDR2 YNNKEL (reference sequence). CDR3 region: CASSPGTGGQPQHF. The CDR3 nucleotides are TGTGCCAGCAGCCCCGGGACAGGGGGCCAGCCCCAGCATTTT.

About this clone itself: Other nucleotide sequences from this sample produce the same CDR3. The chain is built from TRBV19 and TRBJ1-1, with no clear D. The CDR3 has 14 amino acids. Trimming cost V 1 base and J 1 base, with 7 bases left between them. Germline V gene data show CDR1 as LNHDA and CDR2 as SQIVND (reference sequence). CDR3 in amino acids: CASSIVSGNTEAFF. The CDR3 nucleotides read TGTGCCAGTAGTATAGTGTCGGGGAACACTGAAGCTTTCTTT.

This clone was found once. The CDR3 loop is CASSLGLAMYNEQFF. In DNA, the CDR3 is TGTGCCAGCAGCTTGGGACTAGCGATGTACAATGAGCAGTTCTTC. V is TRBV7-2 and J is TRBJ2-1; 10 positions agree with TRBD2. The trim removed 3 bases at V and 4 bases at J, leaving 3 bases unmatched. CDR1 and CDR2 (germline): SGHTA, FQGNSA. The CDR3 is made up of 15 amino acids.

This clone came up once. This chain connects TRBV15 to TRBJ2-5; the D gene is possibly TRBD1 (6 bases). Germline-derived CDR1 and CDR2 are LNHNV and YYDKDF (reference sequence). Trimming shortened V by 0 bases and J by 5 bases, and 13 bases separated the two germline ends. This CDR3 is built from 15 residues. The CDR3 DNA reads TGTGCCACCAGCAGAGATCAACAGGGACGGGAGACCCAGTACTTC. Residues: CATSRDQQGRETQYF.

This clone has a single count. CDR3 bases: TGTGCCAGCAGCTTACGTCAGGAGAACACTGAAGCTTTCTTT. Translating gives CASSLRQENTEAFF. The rearrangement uses TRBV7-2 and TRBJ1-1, with D unresolved. V was pared by 2 bases and J by 1 base, with 8 bases between. CDR1 and CDR2 (germline): SGHTA, FQGNSA. The CDR3 runs 14 residues. Based on the CDR3 plus reference TRBV7-2 and TRBJ1-1, the full variable domain is GAGVSQSPSNKVTEKGKDVELRCDPISGHTALYWYRQSLGQGLEFLIYFQGNSAPDKSGLPSDRFSAERTGGSVSTLTIQRTQQEDSAVYLCASSLRQENTEAFFGQGTRLTVV.

The chain uses TRBV5-1 and TRBJ1-1, with D possibly being TRBD1 (5 bases). CDR3 length equals 13 residues. Germline V CDR1 and CDR2: SGHRS, YFSETQ. The ends were cut back, 0 bases at V and 4 bases at J, with 7 bases in the middle. The CDR3: CASSLGTITEAFF. The CDR3 region has the DNA TGCGCCAGCAGCTTGGGGACAATCACTGAAGCTTTCTTT.

The chain is built from TRBV30 and TRBJ1-1; a weak D match, TRBD1 (5 bases). The CDR3 runs 12 residues. Germline CDR1 is GTSNPN and CDR2 is SVGIG (reference sequence). V was cut by 5 bases and J by 1 base, with 8 bases left in between. The CDR3: CAWDRSNTEAFF. The CDR3 region has the DNA TGTGCCTGGGACAGATCGAACACTGAAGCTTTCTTT.

This clone was seen just once. The chain has TRBV19 and TRBJ2-3; possible D gene TRBD2, 5 bases. Germline values: CDR1 LNHDA, CDR2 SQIVND (reference sequence). Trimming removed 5 bases at V and 2 bases at J, with 14 bases between. The CDR3 consists of 15 residues. For the CDR3, the DNA is TGTGCCAGTAGTGCCGACTCCGGGAACACAGATACGCAGTATTTT. This codes for CASSADSGNTDTQYF.

This clone was found a few times. The J gene is TRBJ1-5, the V gene TRBV7-2, with a tentative D call TRBD1 (5 bases). The CDR3 length is 15 residues. From germline, CDR1 is SGHTA and CDR2 FQGNSA. V was clipped by 5 bases and J by 2 bases, with 13 bases between them. The CDR3 DNA follows: TGTGCCAGCAGCGTACAGGTTGATGGCAATCAGCCCCAGCATTTT. It encodes CASSVQVDGNQPQHF.

The chain links TRBV11-3 to TRBJ1-5; a weak D match, TRBD1 (6 bases). Germline values: CDR1 SGHNT, CDR2 YENEEA. The CDR3 sequence is 17 residues long. V lost 11 bases and J lost 0, with 23 bases in between. CDR3 sequence reads: CASMQDSPGDSNQPQHF. As DNA, the CDR3 is TGTGCCTCCATGCAGGACAGCCCTGGAGATAGCAATCAGCCCCAGCATTTT. The full variable domain, its missing parts supplied by reference TRBV11-3 and TRBJ1-5, is EAGVVQSPRYKIIEKKQPVAFWCNPISGHNTLYWYLQNLGQGPELLIRYENEEAVDDSQLPKDRFSAERLKGVDSTLKIQPAELGDSAVYLCASMQDSPGDSNQPQHFGDGTRLSIL.

This clone was picked up one time. This rearrangement joins TRBV2 to TRBJ1-1, with D tentatively TRBD1 (6 bases). Germline CDR1 SNHLY, CDR2 FYNNEI. Trimming stripped 5 bases from V and 3 bases from J, with 10 bases between. The CDR3 consists of 13 residues. CDR3 protein: CASSSTGYTEAFF. The CDR3 bases are TGTGCCAGCAGTTCCACAGGGTACACTGAAGCTTTCTTT.

The chain has TRBV28 and TRBJ2-3, with D unresolved. Germline V gives CDR1 MDHEN, CDR2 SYDVKM. The CDR3 sequence is 16 residues long. The V end was cut by 3 bases, the J end by 0 bases, with 13 bases between. CDR3 DNA sequence: TGTGCCAGCAGTTTCGATTTGGGCCGAAGCACAGATACGCAGTATTTT. It is translated as CASSFDLGRSTDTQYF.

This clone was recorded only once. The chain is built from TRBV9 and TRBJ2-4; D is ambiguous. This CDR3 has 16 residues. The germline V gene encodes CDR1 SGDLS and CDR2 YYNGEE. V dropped 0 bases and J dropped 4 bases, with 14 bases sitting between them. CDR3 sequence reads: CASSVGMTSPKNIQYF. As DNA, the CDR3 is TGTGCCAGCAGCGTAGGGATGACATCGCCAAAAAACATTCAGTACTTC.

The rearrangement joins TRBV5-4 to TRBJ2-3; 7 bases agree with TRBD1. The CDR3 extends over 12 amino acids. In germline, CDR1 is SGHNT, CDR2 YYREEE (reference sequence). V gave up 3 bases and J gave up 5 bases; unmatched junction bases: 0. CDR3: CASSWDRDTQYF. The CDR3 DNA follows: TGTGCCAGCAGCTGGGACAGAGATACGCAGTATTTT.